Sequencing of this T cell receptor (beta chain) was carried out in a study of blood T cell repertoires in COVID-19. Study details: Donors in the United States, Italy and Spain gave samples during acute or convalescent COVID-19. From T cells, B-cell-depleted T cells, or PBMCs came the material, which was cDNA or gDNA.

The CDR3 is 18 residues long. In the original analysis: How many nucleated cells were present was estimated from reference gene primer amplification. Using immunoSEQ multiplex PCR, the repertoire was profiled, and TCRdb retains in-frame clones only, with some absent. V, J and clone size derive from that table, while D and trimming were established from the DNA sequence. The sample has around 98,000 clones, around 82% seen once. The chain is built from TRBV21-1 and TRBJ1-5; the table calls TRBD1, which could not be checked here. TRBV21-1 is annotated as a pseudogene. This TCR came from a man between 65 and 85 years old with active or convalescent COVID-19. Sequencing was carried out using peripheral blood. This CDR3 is CASSSPGQGAQGQQPQHF. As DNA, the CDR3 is TGTGCCAGCAGCTCCCCGGGACAGGGGGCGCAGGGTCAACAGCCCCAGCATTTT.